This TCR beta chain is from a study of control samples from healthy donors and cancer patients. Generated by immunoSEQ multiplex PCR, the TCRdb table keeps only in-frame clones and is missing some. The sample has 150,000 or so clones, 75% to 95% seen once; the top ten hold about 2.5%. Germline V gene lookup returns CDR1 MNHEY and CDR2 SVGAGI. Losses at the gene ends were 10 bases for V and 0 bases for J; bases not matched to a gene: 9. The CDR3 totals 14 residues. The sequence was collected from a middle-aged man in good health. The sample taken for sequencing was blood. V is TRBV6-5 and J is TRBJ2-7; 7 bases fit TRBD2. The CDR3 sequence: CATSRLAASYEQYF. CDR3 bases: TGTGCCACCTCCCGGCTAGCGGCCTCCTACGAGCAGTACTTC.